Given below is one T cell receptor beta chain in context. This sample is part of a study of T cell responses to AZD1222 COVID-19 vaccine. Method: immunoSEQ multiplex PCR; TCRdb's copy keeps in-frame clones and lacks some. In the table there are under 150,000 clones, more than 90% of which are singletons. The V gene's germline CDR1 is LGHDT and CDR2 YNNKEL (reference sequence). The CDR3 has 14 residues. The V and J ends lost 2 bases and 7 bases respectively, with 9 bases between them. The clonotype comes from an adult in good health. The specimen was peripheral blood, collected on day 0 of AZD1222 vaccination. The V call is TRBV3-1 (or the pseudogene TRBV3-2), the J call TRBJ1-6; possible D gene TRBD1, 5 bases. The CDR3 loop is CASSQMPGNSPLHF. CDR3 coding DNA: TGTGCCAGCAGCCAAATGCCAGGGAATTCACCCCTCCACTTT.